This T cell receptor beta chain stems from a study of Graves' ophthalmopathy and Graves' hyperthyroidism. Study-level background: Peripheral blood sampling occurred at initial diagnosis, before any treatment. General study findings and limits: Among thyroid clonotypes expanded above 0.001 frequency, most also appeared in blood.

TCR beta CDR3 regions were amplified from RNA transcripts. HTBI primers were used in a first-round RT-PCR, which preceded a second-round multiplex PCR. TCRdb reprocessed the multiplex PCR reads via MiXCR and lists one record per CDR3 protein. This sample has 680,000 or so distinct CDR3 sequences, with 22% found just once. To note about this clonotype: As yet, its antigen is unknown.

CDR3 length: 14 residues. After removal of 5 bases from V and 4 bases from J, the junction contained 7 bases not matched to a gene. Diagnosis was based on clinical symptoms, serum thyroxine, TRAb, thyroid ultrasound and orbital computed tomography. The source is a woman aged 18-29 years with stable Graves' hyperthyroidism. Some clones in this sample may be carry-over from other donors' samples. This chain links TRBV12-3 or TRBV12-4 with TRBJ1-2; TRBD1 agrees at 7 bases. The sample was peripheral blood. The CDR3 here is CASSPTGSGYGYTF. The DNA for the CDR3 is TGTGCCAGCAGTCCGACAGGGTCTGGCTATGGCTACACCTTC.